These 24 T cell receptor beta chains were all obtained from the same sample, sequenced in a study of Ad26.COV2.S vaccination and SARS-CoV-2 variants (dated by TCRdb to the early 2020s). Taken with the paper, the label for treatment or condition translates to: about 20 received Ad26.COV2.S at low or high dose, single or two shots; several received placebo; per-sample allocation not given. For vaccine and placebo recipients, the sequenced repertoires came from samples collected on day 63 after the first injection. Libraries were constructed by the immunoSEQ multiplex PCR assay. Not all clones reach the TCRdb copy of this immuneACCESS table, which keeps in-frame sequences only. Checked studies attribute under half of the gap to unresolved V genes and leave the rest unexplained. For this sample the table gives around 450,000 clones, of which approximately 90% were detected only once. The ten largest clonotypes hold under 2% of the sample.

The material sequenced was peripheral blood, taken in a trial of Ad26.COV2.S vaccine versus placebo. The receptors here all came from a person aged 18-65 years who received the Ad26.COV2.S COVID-19 vaccine or a placebo.

The chain employs TRBV6-2 or TRBV6-3 and TRBJ2-1; D ambiguous. Looked up from germline, CDR1 is MNHEY and CDR2 is SVGEGT. This CDR3 is 12 amino acids long. V lost 1 base to trimming and J lost 6 bases, with 4 bases between them. Here the CDR3 DNA reads TGTGCCAGCAGTTACTGGGGCAATGAGCAGTTCTTC. This sequence encodes CASSYWGNEQFF.

The chain couples TRBV7-6 to TRBJ2-7; 9 bases align to TRBD1. CDR1 is SGHVS and CDR2 is FNYEAQ in the germline V gene. The CDR3 runs 15 residues. V shed 1 base and J 1 base; nucleotides not matched to a gene: 2. The CDR3 DNA reads TGTGCCAGCAGCTTAGTTGGGACAGGGTCCTACGAGCAGTACTTC. This translates into CASSLVGTGSYEQYF. Based on the CDR3 plus reference TRBV7-6 and TRBJ2-7, the full variable domain is GAGVSQSPRYKVTKRGQDVALRCDPISGHVSLYWYRQALGQGPEFLTYFNYEAQQDKSGLPNDRFSAERPEGSISTLTIQRTEQRDSAMYRCASSLVGTGSYEQYFGPGTRLTVT.

The rearrangement uses TRBV27 and TRBJ1-5; tentative D call: TRBD1 (5 bases). V was pared by 6 bases and J by 7 bases, with 10 bases between. The CDR3 consists of 12 residues. The germline CDR1 and CDR2 sequences are MNHEY and SMNVEV (reference sequence). The CDR3 DNA is TGTGCCAGCAGGGAGGGGAGACAGCCCCAGCATTTT. Translation gives CASREGRQPQHF.

This clone was recorded only once. The genes are TRBV7-2 and TRBJ2-4, with D hard to call. Trimming removed 2 bases at V and 0 bases at J, with 11 bases between. The CDR3 totals 16 residues. In germline, CDR1 is SGHTA, CDR2 FQGNSA. CDR3 sequence: CASSLRATQAKNIQYF. The CDR3 DNA follows: TGTGCCAGCAGCTTACGGGCAACCCAAGCCAAAAACATTCAGTACTTC.

The J gene is TRBJ1-1, the V gene TRBV6-5; D is perhaps TRBD1 (6 bases). Germline CDR1 is MNHEY and CDR2 is SVGAGI. The CDR3 totals 15 residues. Between the trimmed V and J ends, which lost 6 bases and 0 bases, there was a span of 14 bases. CDR3 loop: CASSLGGSLNTEAFF. DNA for the CDR3: TGTGCCAGCAGCCTAGGGGGGTCTTTGAACACTGAAGCTTTCTTT.

The rearrangement uses TRBV30 and TRBJ2-4; D is undetermined. From germline, CDR1 is GTSNPN and CDR2 SVGIG (reference sequence). The V gene lost 2 bases and the J gene lost 5 bases, with 10 bases spanning the gap. There are 13 residues in the CDR3. In nucleotides, the CDR3 is TGTGCCTGGAGTTGGGCTCTCGAAAACATTCAGTACTTC. It codes for CAWSWALENIQYF.

The chain recombines TRBV3-1 (or the pseudogene TRBV3-2) with TRBJ1-5; D not resolved. CDR1 is LGHDT, CDR2 YNNKEL, per germline (reference sequence). V shed 8 bases and J shed 2 bases, with 10 bases lying between them. The CDR3 length is 13 residues. The CDR3 DNA is TGTGCCAGCTCCCCCGGGGGCAATCAGCCCCAGCATTTT. Amino acids: CASSPGGNQPQHF.

V and J are TRBV5-4 and TRBJ2-5, with TRBD2 matching 9 bases. J lost 2 bases, V lost 4 bases, and 6 bases had no gene match. This CDR3 contains 15 residues. CDR1 and CDR2 from the germline V gene are SGHNT and YYREEE (reference sequence). In nucleotides, the CDR3 is TGTGCCAGCAGCATAGGACTAGCGAGACAAGAGACCCAGTACTTC. Its protein is CASSIGLARQETQYF.

The DNA for the CDR3 is TGTGCCTGGAGCGACCCGGGGACAACTAATGAAAAACTGTTTTTT. Encoded protein: CAWSDPGTTNEKLFF. The chain employs TRBV30 and TRBJ1-4; no clear D gene. Trimming cost V 3 bases and J 0 bases, with 11 bases left between them. This CDR3 has 15 residues. In germline, CDR1 is GTSNPN, CDR2 SVGIG (reference sequence).

The rearrangement joins TRBV2 to TRBJ2-1; 10 bases line up with TRBD2. This CDR3 is 15 amino acids long. V gave up 4 bases and J gave up 8 bases; unmatched junction bases: 8. Germline V lookup: CDR1 SNHLY, CDR2 FYNNEI. The CDR3 coding sequence is TGTGCCAGCAGTGTATTGGCTAGCGGGAGTCATGAGCAGTTCTTC. This translates into CASSVLASGSHEQFF. Complete variable domain (other parts from reference TRBV2 and TRBJ2-1): EPEVTQTPSHQVTQMGQEVILRCVPISNHLYFYWYRQILGQKVEFLVSFYNNEISEKSEIFDDQFSVERPDGSNFTLKIRSTKLEDSAMYFCASSVLASGSHEQFFGPGTRLTVL.

In this sample, this clone turned up a few times. The genes are TRBV2 and TRBJ1-5; tentatively, D is TRBD1 (5 bases). Deletions cut 5 bases from V and 0 bases from J, with 8 bases between. Germline CDR1 and CDR2: SNHLY and FYNNEI. The CDR3 totals 14 residues. CDR3 protein: CASSLDISNQPQHF. The CDR3 DNA reads as TGTGCCAGCAGTTTGGACATTAGCAATCAGCCCCAGCATTTT.

The rearrangement links TRBV28 to TRBJ1-1; TRBD1 is a possible D gene (5 bases). Trimming removed 6 bases at V and 8 bases at J, with 13 bases between. Looked up from germline, CDR1 is MDHEN and CDR2 is SYDVKM. The length of the CDR3 is 12 residues. CDR3 loop: CASRNTGPEAFF. The CDR3 bases are TGTGCCAGCAGGAACACAGGACCCGAAGCTTTCTTT.

V usage is TRBV6-5 and J usage is TRBJ1-5; D gene uncertain. Germline V lookup: CDR1 MNHEY, CDR2 SVGAGI. This CDR3 spans 12 amino acids. The CDR3 here is CATRFSNQPQHF. CDR3 bases: TGTGCAACGAGATTTAGCAATCAGCCCCAGCATTTT.

The chain links TRBV18 to TRBJ1-1; TRBD1 might be the D (5 bases). Trimming removed 1 base from V and 4 bases from J, with 7 bases in between. The CDR3 totals 13 residues. CDR1 KGHSH and CDR2 LQKENI come from the germline V gene. CDR3 amino acids: CASSPRGGTEAFF. CDR3 bases: TGTGCCAGCTCACCACGTGGGGGCACTGAAGCTTTCTTT.

Only a few counts were recorded for this clone. The chain recombines TRBV10-1 with TRBJ1-1, with 7 positions matching TRBD1. Germline CDR1 and CDR2: WNHNN and SYGVQD (reference sequence). The V segment lost 6 bases and the J segment 3 bases; nucleotides outside the gene matches: 13. The CDR3 extends over 16 amino acids. The CDR3 nucleotides are TGCGCCAGCAGGGGGACAGAGCTTATTGGTGACACTGAAGCTTTCTTT. It yields the protein CASRGTELIGDTEAFF.

The gene calls are TRBV7-9 and TRBJ2-5; 10 bases match TRBD2. Trimming removed 1 base from V and 2 bases from J; junction bases left unmatched: 4. Germline values: CDR1 SEHNR, CDR2 FQNEAQ (reference sequence). This CDR3 spans 16 amino acids. CDR3 in amino acids: CASSLELAGRQETQYF. CDR3 nucleotide sequence: TGTGCCAGCAGCTTAGAACTAGCGGGGCGTCAAGAGACCCAGTACTTC.

This rearrangement joins TRBV5-1 to TRBJ1-3; 8 bases map to TRBD1. The germline V gene has CDR1 SGHRS and CDR2 YFSETQ. This CDR3 is built from 16 residues. V gave up 1 base and J gave up 2 bases; unmatched junction bases: 5. The CDR3 sequence is CASSLPGTGPGNTIYF. Here the CDR3 DNA reads TGCGCCAGCAGCTTGCCCGGGACAGGCCCTGGAAACACCATATATTTT.

The chain combines TRBV9 with TRBJ2-1, with 7 bases that match TRBD2. V shed 4 bases and J 0 bases; nucleotides not matched to a gene: 4. CDR3 length equals 15 residues. Germline loops: CDR1 SGDLS, CDR2 YYNGEE. In DNA form, the CDR3 reads TGTGCCAGCAGCTCTAGCGGTCCCTCCTACAATGAGCAGTTCTTC. It specifies CASSSSGPSYNEQFF. The whole variable domain, remainder taken from reference TRBV9 and TRBJ2-1, is DSGVTQTPKHLITATGQRVTLRCSPRSGDLSVYWYQQSLDQGLQFLIQYYNGEERAKGNILERFSAQQFPDLHSELNLSSLELGDSALYFCASSSSGPSYNEQFFGPGTRLTVL.

The rearrangement links TRBV6-5 to TRBJ2-7; 9 bases map to TRBD1. The CDR3 is 14 amino acids. CDR1 and CDR2 (germline): MNHEY, SVGAGI. The V and J ends lost 6 bases and 4 bases, in that order; junction bases with no gene match: 7. This CDR3 is CASRITGGHYEQYF. Written as DNA, the CDR3 is TGTGCCAGCAGGATAACAGGGGGCCATTACGAGCAGTACTTC.

The V gene is TRBV13, the J gene TRBJ2-7; TRBD2 agrees at 10 bases. The germline V gene encodes CDR1 PRHDT and CDR2 FYEKMQ (reference sequence). The CDR3 covers 14 residues. V lost 3 bases and J lost 5; bases outside the gene matches: 4. The chain's CDR3 is CASSFGLAENEQYF. As DNA, the CDR3 is TGTGCCAGCAGCTTTGGACTAGCGGAAAACGAGCAGTACTTC.

The gene calls are TRBV5-1 and TRBJ2-7; 8 nucleotides agree with TRBD1. Per germline, CDR1 SGHRS and CDR2 YFSETQ. V shed 0 bases, J shed 3 bases, and the junction held 11 bases outside the gene matches. There are 17 residues in the CDR3. Here the CDR3 DNA reads TGCGCCAGCAGCTTGGCCCCTGGACAGGGCTGGGTCTACGAGCAGTACTTC. Protein sequence: CASSLAPGQGWVYEQYF.

The V call is TRBV18, the J call TRBJ1-2; 9 nucleotides match TRBD1. V trimming: 3 bases; J trimming: 6 bases; junction bases outside the gene matches: 11. The length of the CDR3 is 16 residues. Germline V gives CDR1 KGHSH, CDR2 LQKENI. The CDR3 sequence: CASSPGQGLAGDGYTF. In DNA form, the CDR3 reads TGTGCCAGCTCACCGGGACAGGGATTGGCTGGGGATGGCTACACCTTC.

The chain couples TRBV18 to TRBJ1-1; D uncertain. CDR3 size: 13 residues. Germline-derived CDR1 and CDR2 are KGHSH and LQKENI. Trimming cost V 3 bases and J 1 base, with 6 bases left between them. CDR3 region: CASSPKKNTEAFF. In DNA form, the CDR3 reads TGTGCCAGCTCACCCAAAAAGAACACTGAAGCTTTCTTT.

V gene TRBV6-5 combines with J gene TRBJ1-2; D not resolved. Germline V CDR1 and CDR2: MNHEY, SVGAGI. The CDR3 runs 13 residues. V shed 8 bases and J shed 8 bases, with 18 bases lying between them. The CDR3 coding sequence is TGTGCCAGCTCCCCCGCGGGTAGTGAGGGCTACACCTTC. This translates into CASSPAGSEGYTF.